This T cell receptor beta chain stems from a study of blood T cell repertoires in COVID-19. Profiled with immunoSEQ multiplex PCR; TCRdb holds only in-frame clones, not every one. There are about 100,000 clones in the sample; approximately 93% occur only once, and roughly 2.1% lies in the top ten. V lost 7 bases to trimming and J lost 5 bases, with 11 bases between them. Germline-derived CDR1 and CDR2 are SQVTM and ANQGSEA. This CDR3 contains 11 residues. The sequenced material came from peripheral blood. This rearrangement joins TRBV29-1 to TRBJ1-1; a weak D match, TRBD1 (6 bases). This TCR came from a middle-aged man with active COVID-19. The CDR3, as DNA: TGCAGCGGAGGGGGAACAACTGAAGCTTTCTTT. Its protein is CSGGGTTEAFF.